The T cell receptor beta chain described here comes from a study of blood T cell repertoires in COVID-19. Turning to the study itself: Material from acute and convalescent COVID-19 was sourced from the United States, Italy and Spain. T cells, B-cell-depleted T cells, or PBMCs supplied cDNA or gDNA.

V shed 7 bases, J shed 7 bases, and the junction held 13 bases outside the gene matches. The CDR3 loop spans 16 amino acids. Germline CDR1 is WSHSY and CDR2 is SAAADI. Authors' data handling: The authors estimated nucleated cell counts from reference gene primer amplification. Assay used: immunoSEQ multiplex PCR; TCRdb lists only in-frame clones, some missing. V, J and clone size were drawn from that table, and D and trimming were deduced from the DNA. The sample gives around 40,000 clones, 65% to 90% of which show up once; nearly 10% is in the top ten. The sample consisted of peripheral blood. This rearrangement joins TRBV10-2 to TRBJ1-6, with 7 bases identical to TRBD1. The receptor was derived from a human donor in a cohort sampled during active COVID-19. The CDR3 DNA sequence: TGCGCCAGCACTTCAGGTGCGGGACAGTTGAATTCACCCCTCCACTTT. Translating it yields CASTSGAGQLNSPLHF.